These 14 T cell receptor beta chains share one sample of origin, sequenced in a study of T cell responses to AZD1222 COVID-19 vaccine. Using immunoSEQ multiplex PCR, the repertoire was profiled, and TCRdb retains in-frame clones only, with some absent. The sample includes around 140,000 clones, approximately 86% of them seen just once. Sequencing used peripheral blood, obtained 28 days after the second dose of the MenACWY control vaccine. The receptors here all came from an adult who received the MenACWY meningococcal vaccine as a control.

The chain joins TRBV5-1 to TRBJ2-5; TRBD2 matches at 9 bases. Trimming cost V 4 bases and J 2 bases; bases outside gene matches: 9. CDR1 and CDR2 from the germline V gene are SGHRS and YFSETQ. CDR3 length: 16 residues. CDR3 protein: CASSLIPGLAQETQYF. The CDR3 coding sequence is TGCGCCAGCAGCCTCATCCCGGGACTAGCTCAAGAGACCCAGTACTTC.

V is TRBV10-3 and J is TRBJ1-2; 9 bases map to TRBD1. The V segment lost 8 bases and the J segment 0 bases; nucleotides outside the gene matches: 4. The germline CDR1 and CDR2 sequences are ENHRY and SYGVKD. This CDR3 has 14 amino acids. In DNA form, the CDR3 reads TGTGCCATCGGACAGGGGCCTACTAACTATGGCTACACCTTC. Protein: CAIGQGPTNYGYTF.

The DNA for the CDR3 is TGCAGCGTTGGTTGGGGTAATGAAAAACTGTTTTTT. Translation: CSVGWGNEKLFF. The rearrangement uses TRBV29-1 and TRBJ1-4; D is ambiguous. The germline V gene encodes CDR1 SQVTM and CDR2 ANQGSEA. This CDR3 spans 12 amino acids. V shed 4 bases and J shed 4 bases, with 7 bases lying between them.

The chain recombines TRBV10-3 with TRBJ1-2; 7 bases map to TRBD1. There are 13 residues in the CDR3. V shed 6 bases, J shed 6 bases, and the junction held 7 bases outside the gene matches. Per the germline V gene, CDR1 is ENHRY and CDR2 is SYGVKD. Written as DNA, the CDR3 is TGTGCCATCAGCCCGGGACAGACGGATGGCTACACCTTC. This gives the protein CAISPGQTDGYTF.

The chain combines TRBV19 with TRBJ1-1; 7 bases align to TRBD1. CDR3 length equals 15 residues. Germline V gene sequence: CDR1 LNHDA, CDR2 SQIVND (reference sequence). V dropped 1 base and J dropped 6; count of bases not matched to a gene: 8. The CDR3: CASSIARQGLAEAFF. DNA of the CDR3: TGTGCCAGTAGTATAGCCCGACAGGGCTTGGCTGAAGCTTTCTTT.

V usage is TRBV6-1 and J usage is TRBJ1-6; tentative D call: TRBD1 (5 bases). V dropped 2 bases and J dropped 6 bases, with 8 bases sitting between them. This CDR3 comprises 14 residues. The germline gives CDR1 MNHNS, CDR2 SASEGT. This chain's CDR3 is CASSEMGGNSPLHF. In nucleotides, the CDR3 is TGTGCCAGCAGTGAAATGGGGGGTAATTCACCCCTCCACTTT.

The chain uses TRBV29-1 and TRBJ1-1; D possibly corresponds to TRBD1 (5 bases). The V gene's germline CDR1 is SQVTM and CDR2 ANQGSEA. The V gene lost 7 bases and the J gene lost 0 bases, with 12 bases spanning the gap. This CDR3 has 13 residues. Here the CDR3 DNA reads TGCAGCGCCCGACAGCCTTTGAACACTGAAGCTTTCTTT. This translates into CSARQPLNTEAFF.

The chain couples TRBV11-1 to TRBJ2-1; D might be TRBD2 (7 bases). This CDR3 contains 16 residues. Germline lookup yields CDR1 SGHAT and CDR2 FQDESV (reference sequence). With 1 base removed from V and 0 bases from J, the gap between germline ends came to 10 bases. Here the CDR3 reads CASSLEGGRSYNEQFF. The CDR3 DNA follows: TGTGCCAGCAGCTTAGAGGGGGGGCGCTCCTACAATGAGCAGTTCTTC. The variable domain in full, completed from reference TRBV11-1 and TRBJ2-1, reads EAEVAQSPRYKITEKSQAVAFWCDPISGHATLYWYRQILGQGPELLVQFQDESVVDDSQLPKDRFSAERLKGVDSTLKIQPAELGDSAMYLCASSLEGGRSYNEQFFGPGTRLTVL.

This clone was seen a single time. The rearrangement links TRBV4-2 to TRBJ1-1; 7 nucleotides match TRBD1. This CDR3 has 14 amino acids. Germline-derived CDR1 and CDR2 are LGHNA and YNFKEQ. The V gene end was trimmed by 3 bases and the J gene end by 4 bases; junction bases not matched to a gene: 5. CDR3 residues: CASSHDRDSTEAFF. In DNA form, the CDR3 reads TGTGCCAGCAGCCACGACAGGGACAGCACTGAAGCTTTCTTT.

V and J are TRBV19 and TRBJ1-2, with D uncertain. The germline V gene has CDR1 LNHDA and CDR2 SQIVND (reference sequence). The V and J ends lost 8 bases and 4 bases respectively, with 11 bases between them. This CDR3 comprises 12 residues. The CDR3 region has the DNA TGTGCCAGTTCTCCAGGTCCCTATGGCTACACCTTC. Amino acid sequence: CASSPGPYGYTF.

J is TRBJ1-1 and V is TRBV9; TRBD1 agrees at 7 bases. Germline loops: CDR1 SGDLS, CDR2 YYNGEE. J was trimmed by 2 bases and V by 4 bases; bases with no gene match: 5. The CDR3 runs 14 residues. CDR3 nucleotides: TGTGCCAGCAGCAATGGACAGGCTAACACTGAAGCTTTCTTT. It encodes CASSNGQANTEAFF.

This chain joins TRBV7-2 and TRBJ2-3; 11 positions match TRBD2. J was trimmed by 12 bases and V by 3 bases; bases with no gene match: 8. Germline loops: CDR1 SGHTA, CDR2 FQGNSA. CDR3 size: 14 residues. CDR3 in DNA: TGTGCCAGCAGCTTGGATCCTAGCGGGAGGCCCCAGTATTTT. Its translation: CASSLDPSGRPQYF.

This clone was counted only a few times. This chain joins TRBV27 and TRBJ1-2; no definite D call. V lost 5 bases and J 6 bases, leaving 19 bases between the germline ends. The length of the CDR3 is 15 residues. Per germline, CDR1 MNHEY and CDR2 SMNVEV (reference sequence). The CDR3 nucleotides are TGTGCCAGCAGTCCGAGGCCGGACTCCATGGATGGCTACACCTTC. It translates to CASSPRPDSMDGYTF.

The rearrangement uses TRBV7-3 and TRBJ2-1; 7 positions match TRBD1. The CDR3 loop spans 14 amino acids. The V and J ends lost 1 base and 5 bases, in that order; junction bases with no gene match: 2. CDR1 and CDR2 from the germline V gene are SGHTA and FQGTGA. CDR3 sequence (DNA): TGTGCCAGCAGCTTAAACAGGGGTCACAATGAGCAGTTCTTC. Translating gives CASSLNRGHNEQFF.